The 9 T cell receptor beta chains below come from one sample, sequenced in a study of blood T cell repertoires in COVID-19. Only in-frame clones appear in the TCRdb table, and some are missing; sequencing was by immunoSEQ multiplex PCR. The data contain 100,000 to 150,000 clones, roughly 85% of them singletons. Sequenced material: peripheral blood. The receptors shown here come from an elderly woman with acute or convalescent COVID-19.

The chain links TRBV7-9 to TRBJ1-1; TRBD1 might be the D (5 bases). Per germline, CDR1 SEHNR and CDR2 FQNEAQ (reference sequence). The CDR3 is made up of 14 amino acids. Trimming removed 1 base from V and 5 bases from J, with 11 bases in between. The CDR3 spells CASSLGSGKTEAFF. In DNA form, the CDR3 reads TGTGCCAGCAGCTTAGGTTCAGGGAAGACTGAAGCTTTCTTT.

The rearrangement joins TRBV7-9 to TRBJ1-5, with TRBD1 as a possible D gene (6 bases). V lost 4 bases and J lost 4, with 8 bases in between. This CDR3 has 13 amino acids. Per the germline V gene, CDR1 is SEHNR and CDR2 is FQNEAQ (reference sequence). The DNA of the CDR3 is TGTGCCAGCAGCTCACAGGGTAATCAGCCCCAGCATTTT. Translation: CASSSQGNQPQHF.

The chain uses TRBV7-2 and TRBJ1-5; D remains ambiguous. Germline V CDR1 and CDR2: SGHTA, FQGNSA. This CDR3 is 13 amino acids long. Trimming took 1 base from V and 6 from J, leaving 7 bases between them. CDR3 DNA sequence: TGTGCCAGCAGCTTAGAGGCGGGTCAGCCCCAGCATTTT. This translates into CASSLEAGQPQHF.

The V and J genes are TRBV7-3 and TRBJ2-5, with D possibly being TRBD1 (6 bases). Trimming shortened V by 2 bases and J by 1 base, and 11 bases separated the two germline ends. This CDR3 spans 15 amino acids. Germline values: CDR1 SGHTA, CDR2 FQGTGA. The CDR3 here is CASSLSTGRQETQYF. The DNA for the CDR3 is TGTGCCAGCAGCTTATCGACAGGTCGCCAAGAGACCCAGTACTTC. Together with reference TRBV7-3 and TRBJ2-5, the CDR3 gives the full variable domain: GAGVSQTPSNKVTEKGKYVELRCDPISGHTALYWYRQSLGQGPEFLIYFQGTGAADDSGLPNDRFFAVRPEGSVSTLKIQRTERGDSAVYLCASSLSTGRQETQYFGPGTRLLVL.

The genes are TRBV28 and TRBJ1-1; 8 bases fit TRBD1. The CDR3 consists of 11 residues. Germline CDR1 and CDR2: MDHEN and SYDVKM. V gave up 7 bases and J gave up 12 bases; unmatched junction bases: 7. CDR3 protein: CASNGQGRTFF. The DNA of the CDR3 is TGTGCCAGCAACGGACAGGGCCGGACTTTCTTT. Full variable domain (missing parts from reference TRBV28 and TRBJ1-1): DVKVTQSSRYLVKRTGEKVFLECVQDMDHENMFWYRQDPGLGLRLIYFSYDVKMKEKGDIPEGYSVSREKKERFSLILESASTNQTSMYLCASNGQGRTFFGQGTRLTVV.

The chain combines TRBV6-2 or TRBV6-3 with TRBJ1-6, with D possibly being TRBD1 (5 bases). Looked up from germline, CDR1 is MNHEY and CDR2 is SVGEGT. The CDR3 has 14 residues. Deletions cut 4 bases from V and 11 bases from J, with 15 bases between. The CDR3 loop reads CASSLGGKRAPLHF. In DNA, the CDR3 is TGTGCCAGCAGTTTGGGGGGTAAGAGGGCACCCCTCCACTTT.

V usage is TRBV5-1 and J usage is TRBJ2-2; D is unresolved. Germline CDR1 SGHRS, CDR2 YFSETQ. The CDR3 is 14 amino acids. V was pared by 3 bases and J by 6 bases, with 12 bases between. CDR3 sequence (DNA): TGCGCCAGCAGCTCGGAGCAAGAATCCGGGGAGCTGTTTTTT. It yields the protein CASSSEQESGELFF. Drawing the rest from reference TRBV5-1 and TRBJ2-2, the complete variable domain is KAGVTQTPRYLIKTRGQQVTLSCSPISGHRSVSWYQQTPGQGLQFLFEYFSETQRNKGNFPGRFSGRQFSNSRSEMNVSTLELGDSALYLCASSSEQESGELFFGEGSRLTVL.

Here the CDR3 DNA reads TGTGCCACCAGTGATTTGGACAGGGAGTCTGGAAACACCATATATTTT. Its protein is CATSDLDRESGNTIYF. V is TRBV24-1 and J is TRBJ1-3; TRBD1 matches at 7 bases. This CDR3 is built from 16 residues. Germline V gene sequence: CDR1 KGHDR, CDR2 SFDVKD. Losses at the gene ends were 0 bases for V and 1 base for J; bases not matched to a gene: 2.

This chain links TRBV18 with TRBJ1-1; a possible D gene is TRBD1 (5 bases). CDR3 length: 14 residues. Germline V gene data show CDR1 as KGHSH and CDR2 as LQKENI. V was shortened by 7 bases and J by 4 bases, with 16 bases between the two germline ends. Here the CDR3 reads CASFDAGKGTEAFF. CDR3 DNA: TGTGCCAGCTTCGATGCAGGGAAGGGCACTGAAGCTTTCTTT. Together with reference TRBV18 and TRBJ1-1, the CDR3 gives the full variable domain: NAGVMQNPRHLVRRRGQEARLRCSPMKGHSHVYWYRQLPEEGLKFMVYLQKENIIDESGMPKERFSAEFPKEGPSILRIQQVVRGDSAAYFCASFDAGKGTEAFFGQGTRLTVV.